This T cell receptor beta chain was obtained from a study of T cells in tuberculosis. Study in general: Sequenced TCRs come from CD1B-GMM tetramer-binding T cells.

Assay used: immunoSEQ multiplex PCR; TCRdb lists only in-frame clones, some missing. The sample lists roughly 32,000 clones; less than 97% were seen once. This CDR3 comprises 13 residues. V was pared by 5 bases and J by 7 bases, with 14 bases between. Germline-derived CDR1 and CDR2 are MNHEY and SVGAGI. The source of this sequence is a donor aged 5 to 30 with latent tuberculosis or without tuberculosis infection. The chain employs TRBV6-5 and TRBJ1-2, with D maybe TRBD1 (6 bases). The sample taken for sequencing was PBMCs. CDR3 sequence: CASSKQGRGGYTF. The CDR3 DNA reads TGTGCCAGCAGTAAACAGGGCAGAGGTGGCTACACCTTC.